This T cell receptor (beta chain) was retrieved from a study of blood T cell repertoires in COVID-19. Overall study context: Sites across the United States, Italy and Spain contributed samples from acute and convalescent COVID-19. The analysed material was cDNA or gDNA that came from T cells, B-cell-depleted T cells, or PBMCs.

Authors' processing steps: Researchers report that nucleated cell counts were estimated from reference gene primer amplification. Here immunoSEQ multiplex PCR was the method, and the copy in TCRdb shows in-frame clones only, minus some. For V, J and clone size, that table is used; D and trimming come from the DNA. The sample lists approximately 110,000 clones; about 85% were seen once. This receptor was identified in a middle-aged man with acute or convalescent COVID-19. Material: peripheral blood.

Here the CDR3 DNA reads TGTGCCAGCAGGCGACAGGGAAGATCCCAAAAAGAGACCCAGTACTTC. Translated: CASRRQGRSQKETQYF. This chain connects TRBV6-6 to TRBJ2-5; 7 nucleotides match TRBD1. Germline-derived CDR1 and CDR2 are MNHNY and SVGAGI (reference sequence). The CDR3 runs 16 residues. V lost 6 bases and J lost 3; bases outside the gene matches: 13.